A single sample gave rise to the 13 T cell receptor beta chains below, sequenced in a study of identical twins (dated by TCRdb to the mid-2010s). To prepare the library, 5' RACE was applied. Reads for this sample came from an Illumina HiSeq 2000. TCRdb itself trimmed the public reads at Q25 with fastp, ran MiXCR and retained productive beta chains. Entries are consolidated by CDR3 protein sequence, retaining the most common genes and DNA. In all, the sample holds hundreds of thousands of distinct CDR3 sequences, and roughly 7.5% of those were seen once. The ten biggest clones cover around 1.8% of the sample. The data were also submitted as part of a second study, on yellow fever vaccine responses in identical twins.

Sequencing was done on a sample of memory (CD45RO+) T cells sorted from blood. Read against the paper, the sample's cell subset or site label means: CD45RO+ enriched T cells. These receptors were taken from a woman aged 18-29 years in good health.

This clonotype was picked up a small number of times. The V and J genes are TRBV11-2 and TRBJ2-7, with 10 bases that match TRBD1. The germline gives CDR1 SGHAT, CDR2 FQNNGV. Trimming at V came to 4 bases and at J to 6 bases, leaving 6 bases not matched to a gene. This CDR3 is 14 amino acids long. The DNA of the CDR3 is TGTGCCAGCAGCTCCACCGGGACAGGGGTCGAGCAGTACTTC. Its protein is CASSSTGTGVEQYF.

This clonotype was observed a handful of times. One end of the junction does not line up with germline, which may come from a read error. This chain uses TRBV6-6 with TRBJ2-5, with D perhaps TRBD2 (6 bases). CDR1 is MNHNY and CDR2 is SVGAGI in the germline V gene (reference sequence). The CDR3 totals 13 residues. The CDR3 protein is CATSGTGPKPRLF. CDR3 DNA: TGTGCCACCTCCGGGACTGGGCCCAAACCCCGACTCTTC.

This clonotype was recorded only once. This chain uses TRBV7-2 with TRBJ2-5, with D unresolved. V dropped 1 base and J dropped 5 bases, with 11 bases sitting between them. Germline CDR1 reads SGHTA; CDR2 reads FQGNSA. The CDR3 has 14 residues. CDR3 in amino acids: CASSLGCYSETQYF. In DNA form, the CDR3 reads TGTGCCAGCAGCTTAGGATGTTACTCGGAGACCCAGTACTTC.

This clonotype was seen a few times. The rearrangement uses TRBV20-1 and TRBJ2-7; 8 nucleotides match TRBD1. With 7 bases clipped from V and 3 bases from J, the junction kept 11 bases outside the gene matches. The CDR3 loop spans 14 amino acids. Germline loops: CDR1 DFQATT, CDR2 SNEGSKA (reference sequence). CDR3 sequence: CSVDPGGANYEQYF. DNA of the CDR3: TGCAGTGTCGATCCAGGGGGCGCGAACTACGAGCAGTACTTC.

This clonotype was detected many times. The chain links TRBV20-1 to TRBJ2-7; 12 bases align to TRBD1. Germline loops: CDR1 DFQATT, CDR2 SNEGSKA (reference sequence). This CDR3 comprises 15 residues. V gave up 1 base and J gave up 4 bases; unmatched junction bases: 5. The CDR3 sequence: CSARGGQGAVYEQYF. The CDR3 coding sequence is TGCAGTGCTAGAGGGGGACAGGGGGCTGTATACGAGCAGTACTTC.

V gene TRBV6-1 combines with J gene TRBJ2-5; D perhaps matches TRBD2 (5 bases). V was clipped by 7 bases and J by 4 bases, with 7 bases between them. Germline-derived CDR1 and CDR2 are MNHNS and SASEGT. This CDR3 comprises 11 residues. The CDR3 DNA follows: TGTGCCAGCAAAGGAGGAGAGACCCAGTACTTC. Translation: CASKGGETQYF.

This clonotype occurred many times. CDR3 in DNA: TGTGCCAGCAGCCAACAACTAGCGGGGGGGCGTCGCACCGGGGAGCTGTTTTTT. Translation gives CASSQQLAGGRRTGELFF. This chain joins TRBV4-2 and TRBJ2-2, with TRBD2 matching over 13 bases. The ends lost 2 bases at V and 4 bases at J; junction bases unmatched: 7. Germline V CDR1 and CDR2: LGHNA, YNFKEQ. This CDR3 region has 18 residues.

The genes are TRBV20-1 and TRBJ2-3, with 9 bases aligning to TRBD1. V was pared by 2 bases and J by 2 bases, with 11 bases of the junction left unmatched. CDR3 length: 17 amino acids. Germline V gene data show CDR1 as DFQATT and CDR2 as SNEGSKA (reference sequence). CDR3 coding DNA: TGCAGTGCTAGATCCACTTACAGGGGGCTCGACACAGATACGCAGTATTTT. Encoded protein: CSARSTYRGLDTDTQYF.

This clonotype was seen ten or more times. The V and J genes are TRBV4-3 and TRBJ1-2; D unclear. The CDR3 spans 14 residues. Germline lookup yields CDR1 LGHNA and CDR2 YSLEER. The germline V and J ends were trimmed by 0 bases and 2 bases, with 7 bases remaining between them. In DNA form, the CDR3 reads TGCGCCAGCAGCCAAGACCTTGTCAACTATGGCTACACCTTC. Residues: CASSQDLVNYGYTF.

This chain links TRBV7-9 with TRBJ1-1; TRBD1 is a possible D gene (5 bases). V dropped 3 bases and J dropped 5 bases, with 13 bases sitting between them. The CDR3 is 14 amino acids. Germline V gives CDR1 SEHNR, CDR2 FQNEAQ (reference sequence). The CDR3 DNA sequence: TGTGCCAGCAGCTTTACCTCAGGGAAAACTGAAGCTTTCTTT. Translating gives CASSFTSGKTEAFF. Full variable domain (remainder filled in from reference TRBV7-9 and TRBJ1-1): DTGVSQNPRHKITKRGQNVTFRCDPISEHNRLYWYRQTLGQGPEFLTYFQNEAQLEKSRLLSDRFSAERPKGSFSTLEIQRTEQGDSAMYLCASSFTSGKTEAFFGQGTRLTVV.

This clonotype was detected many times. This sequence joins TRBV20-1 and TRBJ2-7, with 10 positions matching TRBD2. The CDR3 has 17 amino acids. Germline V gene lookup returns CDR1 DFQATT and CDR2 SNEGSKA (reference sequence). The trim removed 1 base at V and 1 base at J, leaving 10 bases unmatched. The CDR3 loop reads CSARARTSGTGSYEQYF. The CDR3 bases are TGCAGTGCTAGAGCCCGGACTAGCGGAACGGGGTCCTACGAGCAGTACTTC.

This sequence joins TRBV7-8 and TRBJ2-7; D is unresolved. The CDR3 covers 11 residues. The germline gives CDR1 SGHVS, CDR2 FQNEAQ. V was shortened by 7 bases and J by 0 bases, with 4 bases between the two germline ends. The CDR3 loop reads CASTHSYEQYF. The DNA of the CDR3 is TGTGCCAGCACCCACTCCTACGAGCAGTACTTC.

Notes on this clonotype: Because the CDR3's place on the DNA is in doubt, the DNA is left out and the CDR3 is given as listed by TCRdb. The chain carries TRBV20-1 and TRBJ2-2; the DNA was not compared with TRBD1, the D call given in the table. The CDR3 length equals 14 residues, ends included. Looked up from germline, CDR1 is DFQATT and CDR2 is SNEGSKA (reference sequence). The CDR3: CSASGPGTGELFFF.